The clone carrying this TCR beta chain has just a few counts. V gave up 7 bases and J gave up 0 bases, with 16 bases separating them. Looked up from germline, CDR1 is SGHDT and CDR2 is YYEEEE. The CDR3 has 15 amino acids. The sample originates from a study of identical twins. MiXCR, run by TCRdb on the 5' RACE reads, gives a single entry per CDR3 protein. The sample lists approximately 1.8 million distinct CDR3 sequences; about 32% were seen once. This receptor was obtained from a newborn girl in good health. This rearrangement joins TRBV5-6 to TRBJ1-1; D might be TRBD1 (5 bases). Sequences were obtained from cord blood. DNA for the CDR3: TGTGCCAGCGGTCGGAGAGGGGTAATGAACACTGAAGCTTTCTTT. Translated, it gives CASGRRGVMNTEAFF.